One and the same sample provided the 28 T cell receptor beta chains below, sequenced in a study of T cells after yellow fever vaccination. Each CDR3 protein is one row after TCRdb ran MiXCR on the 5' RACE reads. Of 500,000 to 650,000 distinct CDR3 sequences listed, 17% are singletons. Sequencing was performed on PBMCs, taken 5 to 6 days after the first yellow fever vaccination. These receptors all stem from a man aged 18 to 29 who received the YFV17D yellow fever vaccine.

This chain connects TRBV7-9 to TRBJ1-1; TRBD1 is a possible D gene (6 bases). The ends were cut back, 1 base at V and 4 bases at J, with 16 bases in the middle. The CDR3 contains 16 residues. Germline lookup yields CDR1 SEHNR and CDR2 FQNEAQ (reference sequence). DNA of the CDR3: TGTGCCAGCAGCTTAGTTGCACAGGGAATCGGCACTGAAGCTTTCTTT. Translated: CASSLVAQGIGTEAFF.

The sample holds a few counts of this clonotype. The chain is built from TRBV7-3 and TRBJ2-5; D not resolved. This CDR3 is built from 15 residues. CDR1 SGHTA and CDR2 FQGTGA come from the germline V gene. The V gene lost 2 bases and the J gene lost 4 bases, with 14 bases spanning the gap. The CDR3, as DNA: TGTGCCAGCAGCTTAGGCTATTGGGGAACAGAGACCCAGTACTTC. It yields the protein CASSLGYWGTETQYF.

The chain has TRBV10-3 and TRBJ1-5, with D possibly TRBD1 on 6 matching bases. V was shortened by 3 bases and J by 6 bases, with 12 bases between the two germline ends. Germline CDR1 reads ENHRY; CDR2 reads SYGVKD. This CDR3 is built from 14 residues. The CDR3 sequence: CAISDGGAGQPQHF. Here the CDR3 DNA reads TGTGCCATCAGTGATGGGGGGGCCGGTCAGCCCCAGCATTTT.

This chain joins TRBV9 and TRBJ1-2; TRBD1 is a possible D gene (5 bases). Germline values: CDR1 SGDLS, CDR2 YYNGEE. This CDR3 region has 13 residues. The germline V and J ends were trimmed by 3 bases and 4 bases, with 10 bases remaining between them. Written as DNA, the CDR3 is TGTGCCAGCAGCGCGGGGGACGGCTATGGCTACACCTTC. It encodes CASSAGDGYGYTF.

This clonotype has more than one count but fewer than ten. The rearrangement links TRBV5-5 to TRBJ2-7; 9 positions agree with TRBD1. This CDR3 comprises 16 residues. Germline CDR1 reads SGHKS; CDR2 reads YYEKEE (reference sequence). V shed 3 bases, J shed 7 bases, and the junction held 14 bases outside the gene matches. CDR3 sequence (DNA): TGTGCCAGCAGCTACGGTGGGGGACAGGGCCTTATAGAGCAGTACGTC. The encoded protein is CASSYGGGQGLIEQYV.

In its sample, this clonotype was seen a few times. The V gene is TRBV4-1, the J gene TRBJ1-4; D is perhaps TRBD1 (5 bases). Trimming took off 2 bases at V and 6 bases at J, with 13 bases between the two ends. The CDR3 is made up of 15 amino acids. From germline, CDR1 is MGHRA and CDR2 YSYEKL. CDR3 sequence reads: CASSQTSGGYEKLFF. CDR3 DNA: TGCGCCAGCAGCCAAACCTCCGGGGGGTATGAAAAACTGTTTTTT.

This clonotype was recorded at least ten times. The chain links TRBV7-3 to TRBJ1-1; D is unclear. This CDR3 spans 15 amino acids. Trimming cost V 1 base and J 2 bases, with 11 bases left between them. Germline V gene lookup returns CDR1 SGHTA and CDR2 FQGTGA. Here the CDR3 DNA reads TGTGCCAGCAGCTTAAACCGGGATACCAACACTGAAGCTTTCTTT. Translated: CASSLNRDTNTEAFF.

V gene TRBV27 combines with J gene TRBJ2-2, with TRBD1 matching 9 bases. From germline, CDR1 is MNHEY and CDR2 SMNVEV (reference sequence). The CDR3 length is 16 residues. Trimming cost V 6 bases and J 5 bases; bases outside gene matches: 10. CDR3 sequence reads: CASSYTGGRRTGELFF. The CDR3 coding sequence is TGTGCCAGCAGCTATACAGGGGGCAGAAGGACCGGGGAGCTGTTTTTT.

This sequence joins TRBV24-1 and TRBJ2-2; D is undetermined. This CDR3 has 14 residues. Germline assignment: CDR1 KGHDR and CDR2 SFDVKD. Trimming pared 2 bases from V and 3 bases from J, leaving 6 bases between. This CDR3 is CATSDSQYTGELFF. The CDR3 region has the DNA TGTGCCACCAGTGATTCACAATACACCGGGGAGCTGTTTTTT.

This clonotype was observed a few times. The V gene is TRBV11-2, the J gene TRBJ2-6; D assignment may be TRBD1 or TRBD2 (6 bases each). The CDR3 contains 18 residues. From germline, CDR1 is SGHAT and CDR2 FQNNGV. V lost 2 bases and J lost 1, with 15 bases in between. The DNA for the CDR3 is TGTGCCAGCAGCTTAAGTCGGGGGCGCGAATCTGGGGCCAACGTCCTGACTTTC. Translated: CASSLSRGRESGANVLTF.

The rearrangement joins TRBV28 to TRBJ1-1, with D maybe TRBD1 (5 bases). Trimming removed 5 bases from V and 4 bases from J, with 14 bases in between. Germline V gene lookup returns CDR1 MDHEN and CDR2 SYDVKM. The CDR3 loop spans 14 amino acids. Here the CDR3 DNA reads TGTGCCAGCAGTATCGGGGGGGTTCTCACTGAAGCTTTCTTT. Protein sequence: CASSIGGVLTEAFF.

The gene calls are TRBV7-8 and TRBJ2-5; D perhaps matches TRBD1 (6 bases). Germline V gene sequence: CDR1 SGHVS, CDR2 FQNEAQ. This CDR3 region has 14 residues. V lost 7 bases and J 1 base, leaving 13 bases between the germline ends. CDR3 sequence: CASIMTTGQETQYF. The DNA for the CDR3 is TGTGCCAGCATCATGACGACAGGCCAAGAGACCCAGTACTTC. The full variable domain, with the rest looked up from reference TRBV7-8 and TRBJ2-5, is GAGVSQSPRYKVAKRGQDVALRCDPISGHVSLFWYQQALGQGPEFLTYFQNEAQLDKSGLPSDRFFAERPEGSVSTLKIQRTQQEDSAVYLCASIMTTGQETQYFGPGTRLLVL.

This clonotype was found many times. The chain links TRBV3-1 to TRBJ1-3; possible D gene TRBD1, 5 bases. Germline V gives CDR1 LGHDT, CDR2 YNNKEL (reference sequence). Between the trimmed V and J ends, which lost 2 bases and 4 bases, there was a span of 15 bases. This CDR3 has 16 residues. The CDR3 region has the DNA TGTGCCAGCAGCCAAACTTCGGGGCTGTCCGGAAACACCATATATTTT. This translates into CASSQTSGLSGNTIYF.

The chain uses TRBV15 and TRBJ1-5; D is perhaps TRBD1 (5 bases). The CDR3 consists of 15 residues. With 3 bases removed from V and 0 bases from J, the gap between germline ends came to 9 bases. Germline values: CDR1 LNHNV, CDR2 YYDKDF (reference sequence). CDR3 bases: TGTGCCACCAGCAGGTCGACAGTTAGCAATCAGCCCCAGCATTTT. Residues: CATSRSTVSNQPQHF.

This sequence joins TRBV6-2 or TRBV6-3 and TRBJ2-3; TRBD2 aligns across 7 bases. V shed 6 bases, J shed 0 bases, and the junction held 3 bases outside the gene matches. Germline V gene sequence: CDR1 MNHEY, CDR2 SVGEGT. The CDR3 is 14 residues long. The CDR3 coding sequence is TGTGCCAGCAGGGCTAGCGGTAGCACAGATACGCAGTATTTT. Its protein is CASRASGSTDTQYF.

This clonotype was detected a few times. The gene calls are TRBV7-2 and TRBJ2-5; D may match TRBD1 or TRBD2 (5 bases each). Germline V gene data show CDR1 as SGHTA and CDR2 as FQGNSA. The CDR3 loop spans 15 amino acids. The V end was cut by 7 bases, the J end by 5 bases, with 20 bases between. CDR3 in amino acids: CASTYPIAGSETQYF. The CDR3, as DNA: TGTGCCAGCACCTACCCAATCGCAGGGAGTGAGACCCAGTACTTC.

The chain has TRBV2 and TRBJ2-3; the D gene is possibly TRBD1 (5 bases). The germline CDR1 and CDR2 sequences are SNHLY and FYNNEI. This CDR3 contains 14 residues. Trimming removed 6 bases at V and 0 bases at J, with 10 bases between. The CDR3 here is CASRIRGSTDTQYF. The CDR3 DNA is TGTGCCAGCAGGATTAGGGGAAGCACAGATACGCAGTATTTT.

The sample holds a few counts of this clonotype. This rearrangement joins TRBV10-2 to TRBJ1-1; a weak D match, TRBD1 (6 bases). The CDR3 contains 13 residues. Trimming shortened V by 4 bases and J by 1 base, and 7 bases separated the two germline ends. Germline assignment: CDR1 WSHSY and CDR2 SAAADI. Here the CDR3 DNA reads TGCGCCAGCAGTGGGGGGGCGAACACTGAAGCTTTCTTT. Translation: CASSGGANTEAFF.

CDR3 region: CASSLSRQPEETQYF. The CDR3 DNA sequence: TGCGCCAGCAGCTTGAGTAGGCAGCCAGAAGAGACCCAGTACTTC. This chain connects TRBV5-1 to TRBJ2-5, with D unresolved. The germline V gene encodes CDR1 SGHRS and CDR2 YFSETQ. The CDR3 contains 15 residues. The V and J ends lost 1 base and 3 bases respectively, with 13 bases between them.

The chain combines TRBV19 with TRBJ2-7; TRBD2 is a possible D gene (5 bases). Trimming removed 5 bases at V and 6 bases at J, with 17 bases between. Germline CDR1 and CDR2: LNHDA and SQIVND (reference sequence). This CDR3 region has 14 residues. Written as DNA, the CDR3 is TGTGCCAGTAGTCCTTGGACTTCCGCCGGCGAGCAGTACTTC. The encoded protein is CASSPWTSAGEQYF.

The chain joins TRBV20-1 to TRBJ2-2, with 7 bases fitting TRBD2. Trimming cost V 3 bases and J 7 bases; bases outside gene matches: 8. This CDR3 region has 14 residues. Per germline, CDR1 DFQATT and CDR2 SNEGSKA (reference sequence). CDR3 region: CSASWRGGNGELFF. The CDR3 DNA reads TGCAGTGCTAGTTGGCGGGGAGGGAACGGGGAGCTGTTTTTT.

The chain couples TRBV5-4 to TRBJ2-2, with 10 bases identical to TRBD1. CDR1 SGHNT and CDR2 YYREEE come from the germline V gene (reference sequence). Unmatched junction bases numbered 6, after V lost 4 bases and J lost 3 bases. The CDR3 is 16 amino acids. CDR3 nucleotides: TGTGCCAGCAGCCGGGGGACAGGGGCCGACACCGGGGAGCTGTTTTTT. It translates to CASSRGTGADTGELFF.

This clonotype was seen at least ten times. The CDR3 here is CASSLSPGDTEAFF. The CDR3 nucleotides read TGCGCCAGCAGCTTATCGCCCGGGGACACTGAAGCTTTCTTT. The chain combines TRBV5-1 with TRBJ1-1; no clear D. The CDR3 extends over 14 amino acids. Trimming took 2 bases from V and 3 from J, leaving 11 bases between them. Germline lookup yields CDR1 SGHRS and CDR2 YFSETQ. The full variable domain, completed using reference TRBV5-1 and TRBJ1-1, is KAGVTQTPRYLIKTRGQQVTLSCSPISGHRSVSWYQQTPGQGLQFLFEYFSETQRNKGNFPGRFSGRQFSNSRSEMNVSTLELGDSALYLCASSLSPGDTEAFFGQGTRLTVV.

This chain connects TRBV14 to TRBJ2-1; TRBD2 matches at 14 bases. Germline V gene sequence: CDR1 SGHDN, CDR2 FVKESK. The J segment lost 4 bases and the V segment lost 2 bases, leaving 13 bases of the junction unmatched. The length of the CDR3 is 20 residues. CDR3 DNA: TGTGCCAGCAGCCAATTCTCAGGGACTAGCGGGGGATCATCTTACAATGAGCAGTTCTTC. Translated: CASSQFSGTSGGSSYNEQFF.

The chain joins TRBV5-1 to TRBJ1-2; 7 nucleotides line up with TRBD1. V lost 0 bases and J lost 6; bases outside the gene matches: 5. In germline, CDR1 is SGHRS, CDR2 YFSETQ. The CDR3 spans 14 residues. CDR3 bases: TGCGCCAGCAGCTTGGGAGGGGGCGTTGATGGCTACACCTTC. Residues: CASSLGGGVDGYTF.

This clonotype was observed a few times. The V and J genes are TRBV7-2 and TRBJ2-1; tentative D call: TRBD1 (6 bases). The CDR3 sequence is 12 residues long. V was cut by 4 bases and J by 13 bases, with 14 bases left in between. Germline loops: CDR1 SGHTA, CDR2 FQGNSA. The CDR3 DNA follows: TGTGCCAGCAGCTCCATCGGGACACAACAGTTCTTC. It yields the protein CASSSIGTQQFF.

V and J are TRBV9 and TRBJ2-1, with 11 bases aligning to TRBD2. V shed 4 bases, J shed 3 bases, and the junction held 6 bases outside the gene matches. The CDR3 length is 16 residues. Germline V gene sequence: CDR1 SGDLS, CDR2 YYNGEE. CDR3 residues: CASSSGLAGDYNEQFF. CDR3 sequence (DNA): TGTGCCAGCAGCTCAGGACTAGCGGGCGACTACAATGAGCAGTTCTTC.

This clonotype was seen ten or more times. The chain uses TRBV15 and TRBJ2-3; D not resolved. V was trimmed by 0 bases and J by 0 bases, leaving 4 bases between them. The germline gives CDR1 LNHNV, CDR2 YYDKDF (reference sequence). The CDR3 has 14 residues. The DNA of the CDR3 is TGTGCCACCAGCAGAGATCCTAGCACAGATACGCAGTATTTT. Translated, it gives CATSRDPSTDTQYF.